Given below is one T cell receptor (beta chain) in context. Its specificity is not known. The sample originates from a study of lymphopenia after photon versus proton radiotherapy. Regarding the study as a whole: Authors raise, but do not show, better survival with proton therapy. Relative stability marked proton patients; photon patients lost diversity and naive cells. After lymphocyte nadir, photon-treated repertoires showed oligoclonal expansion, especially CD8+ Temra. In patients who died, overall survival fell as post-nadir TCR diversity dropped more.

Profiling relied on immunoSEQ multiplex PCR, and the TCRdb table lists in-frame clones only, not all of them. This repertoire shows about 4,500 clones, 60% to 80% found once; its top ten account for roughly 50%. Looked up from germline, CDR1 is SQVTM and CDR2 is ANQGSEA. V dropped 2 bases and J dropped 3 bases, with 17 bases sitting between them. The CDR3 has 15 residues. The chain is built from TRBV29-1 and TRBJ2-7; D possibly corresponds to TRBD2 (5 bases). This receptor was taken from a man older than 75 with esophageal cancer. Sequencing was performed on peripheral blood, taken from a patient treated with proton-based radiotherapy. The CDR3 region is CSVEFREAMDYEQYF. For the CDR3, the DNA is TGCAGCGTTGAATTTCGGGAAGCCATGGACTACGAGCAGTACTTC.